The sample holds a few counts of the clone carrying this T cell receptor (beta chain). CDR3 length equals 16 residues. Germline assignment: CDR1 LGHNA and CDR2 YNFKEQ. The V segment lost 4 bases and the J segment 4 bases; nucleotides outside the gene matches: 8. In the original analysis: Reference gene primer amplification gave nucleated cell count estimates. The table came from immunoSEQ multiplex PCR; TCRdb's copy has only in-frame clones and leaves some out. V, J and clone size derive from that table, while D and trimming were established from the DNA sequence. Found here are about 310,000 clones, under 90% of them singletons; the top ten hold under 3%. This sample was included in a study of blood T cell repertoires in COVID-19. Study at large: PBMCs, B-cell-depleted T cells, or T cells provided the cDNA or gDNA that made up the material.

The gene calls are TRBV4-2 and TRBJ2-2; 8 nucleotides match TRBD2. This TCR was recovered from a woman in her twenties or thirties with COVID-19, enrolled during active disease. Specimen: peripheral blood. CDR3 sequence reads: CASSPNPGGTTGELFF. In nucleotides, the CDR3 is TGTGCCAGCAGCCCCAACCCGGGAGGGACCACCGGGGAGCTGTTTTTT.